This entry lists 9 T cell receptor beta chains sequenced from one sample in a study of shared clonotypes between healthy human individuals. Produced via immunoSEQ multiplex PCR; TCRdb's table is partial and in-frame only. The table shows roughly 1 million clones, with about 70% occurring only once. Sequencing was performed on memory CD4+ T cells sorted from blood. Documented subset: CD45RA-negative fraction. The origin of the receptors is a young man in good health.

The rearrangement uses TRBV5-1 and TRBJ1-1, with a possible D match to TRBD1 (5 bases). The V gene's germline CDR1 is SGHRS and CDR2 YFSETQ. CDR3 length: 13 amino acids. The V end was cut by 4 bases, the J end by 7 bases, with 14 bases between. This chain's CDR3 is CASSRGTAGEAFF. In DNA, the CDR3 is TGCGCCAGCAGCCGCGGGACCGCCGGTGAAGCTTTCTTT.

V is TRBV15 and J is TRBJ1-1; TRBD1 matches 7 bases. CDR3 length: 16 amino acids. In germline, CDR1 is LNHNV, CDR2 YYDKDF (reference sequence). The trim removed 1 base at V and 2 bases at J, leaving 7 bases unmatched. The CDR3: CATSRGGGQVNTEAFF. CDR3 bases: TGTGCCACCAGCAGAGGGGGAGGACAGGTCAACACTGAAGCTTTCTTT.

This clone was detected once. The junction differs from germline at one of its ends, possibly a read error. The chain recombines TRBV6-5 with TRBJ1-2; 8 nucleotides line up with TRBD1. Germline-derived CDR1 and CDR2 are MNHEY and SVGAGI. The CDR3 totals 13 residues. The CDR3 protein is CASSNSGGGGYTF. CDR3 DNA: TGTGCCAGCAGTAACTCAGGGGGCGGCGGCTACACCTTC.

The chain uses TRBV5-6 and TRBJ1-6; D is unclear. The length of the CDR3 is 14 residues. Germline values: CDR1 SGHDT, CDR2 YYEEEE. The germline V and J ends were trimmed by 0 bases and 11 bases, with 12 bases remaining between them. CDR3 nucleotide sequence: TGTGCCAGCAGCTTGGACACGGGTGGAACACCCCTCCACTTT. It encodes CASSLDTGGTPLHF.

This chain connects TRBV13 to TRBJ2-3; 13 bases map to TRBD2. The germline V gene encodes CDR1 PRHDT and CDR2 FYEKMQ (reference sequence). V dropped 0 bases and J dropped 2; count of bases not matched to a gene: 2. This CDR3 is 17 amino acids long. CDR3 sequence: CASSLGGLAGFTDTQYF. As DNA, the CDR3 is TGTGCCAGCAGCTTAGGGGGACTAGCGGGGTTCACAGATACGCAGTATTTT.

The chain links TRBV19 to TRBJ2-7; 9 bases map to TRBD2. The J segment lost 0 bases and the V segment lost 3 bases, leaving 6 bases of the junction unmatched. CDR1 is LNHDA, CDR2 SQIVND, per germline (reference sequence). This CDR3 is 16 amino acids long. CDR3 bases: TGTGCCAGTAGTATTAAAAGCGGGGGGAACTCCTACGAGCAGTACTTC. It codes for CASSIKSGGNSYEQYF.

The CDR3 spells CASSQTTTGNTEAFF. The CDR3 DNA reads TGCGCCAGCAGCCAGACGACGACGGGGAACACTGAAGCTTTCTTT. The chain carries TRBV4-1 and TRBJ1-1, with D hard to call. The V gene's germline CDR1 is MGHRA and CDR2 YSYEKL. The CDR3 has 15 amino acids. Trimming took off 3 bases at V and 1 base at J, with 12 bases between the two ends.

The CDR3 reads CASSIASGQGSYEQYF. As DNA, the CDR3 is TGTGCCAGTAGTATAGCGTCGGGACAGGGCTCCTACGAGCAGTACTTC. The rearrangement links TRBV19 to TRBJ2-7; 9 bases agree with TRBD1. V dropped 1 base and J dropped 0; count of bases not matched to a gene: 4. This CDR3 is 16 amino acids long. In germline, CDR1 is LNHDA, CDR2 SQIVND (reference sequence).

CDR3 sequence: CASSRVLDNTGELFF. The CDR3 DNA reads TGCGCCAGCAGTAGGGTCCTAGATAACACCGGGGAGCTGTTTTTT. The chain is built from TRBV5-1 and TRBJ2-2; D unclear. Deletions cut 5 bases from V and 2 bases from J, with 13 bases between. This CDR3 contains 15 residues. Germline lookup yields CDR1 SGHRS and CDR2 YFSETQ.